Listed here are 8 T cell receptor beta chains from one sample, sequenced in a study of T cells in Graves' hyperthyroidism and ophthalmopathy. Regions amplified from RNA transcripts were the TCR beta CDR3 regions. With the HTBI primer set, the TCR CDR3 went through a first round of RT-PCR. TCRdb processed the multiplex PCR reads anew with MiXCR; each CDR3 protein has one entry. The table has approximately 560,000 distinct CDR3 sequences, about half seen once. Input material: peripheral blood or thyroid tissue (not recorded which). The receptors were sampled from a woman aged 18-29 years with Graves' hyperthyroidism.

The V and J genes are TRBV2 and TRBJ1-2; 9 bases fit TRBD1. From germline, CDR1 is SNHLY and CDR2 FYNNEI. CDR3 length: 15 amino acids. V was pared by 1 base and J by 5 bases, with 5 bases of the junction left unmatched. CDR3 nucleotides: TGTGCCAGCAGTGAAGGGACAGGGGATTGGTATGGCTACACCTTC. Translated: CASSEGTGDWYGYTF. Based on the CDR3 plus reference TRBV2 and TRBJ1-2, the full variable domain is EPEVTQTPSHQVTQMGQEVILRCVPISNHLYFYWYRQILGQKVEFLVSFYNNEISEKSEIFDDQFSVERPDGSNFTLKIRSTKLEDSAMYFCASSEGTGDWYGYTFGSGTRLTVV.

This clonotype was observed at least ten times. V gene TRBV2 combines with J gene TRBJ1-2, with D unclear. With 0 bases removed from V and 4 bases from J, the gap between germline ends came to 6 bases. The CDR3 has 13 amino acids. Germline V CDR1 and CDR2: SNHLY, FYNNEI. CDR3: CASSEAEIYGYTF. DNA of the CDR3: TGTGCCAGCAGTGAAGCAGAAATCTATGGCTACACCTTC. Together with reference TRBV2 and TRBJ1-2, the CDR3 gives the full variable domain: EPEVTQTPSHQVTQMGQEVILRCVPISNHLYFYWYRQILGQKVEFLVSFYNNEISEKSEIFDDQFSVERPDGSNFTLKIRSTKLEDSAMYFCASSEAEIYGYTFGSGTRLTVV.

The chain combines TRBV25-1 with TRBJ2-7; the D gene is possibly TRBD1 (5 bases). V gave up 5 bases and J gave up 1 base, with 9 bases separating them. Germline loops: CDR1 MGHDK, CDR2 SYGVNS. CDR3 length: 13 residues. The CDR3 protein is CASSWGRSYEQYF. The CDR3 DNA follows: TGTGCCAGCAGTTGGGGCAGATCCTACGAGCAGTACTTC.

This clonotype was seen a few times. The chain joins TRBV5-1 to TRBJ1-2, with a weak D call TRBD1 (5 bases). V lost 4 bases and J 2 bases, leaving 12 bases between the germline ends. CDR3 length: 14 residues. In germline, CDR1 is SGHRS, CDR2 YFSETQ. For the CDR3, the DNA is TGCGCCAGCAGCCCCGAGAGGGGAAACTATGGCTACACCTTC. It translates to CASSPERGNYGYTF.

At least ten counts were recorded for this clonotype. V is TRBV2 and J is TRBJ1-5; D is unresolved. Germline CDR1 and CDR2: SNHLY and FYNNEI. The V end was cut by 6 bases, the J end by 5 bases, with 8 bases between. The CDR3 runs 12 residues. DNA of the CDR3: TGTGCCAGCAGACCCGAGGATCAGCCCCAGCATTTT. Protein sequence: CASRPEDQPQHF.

As concerns this clonotype: At one end, the junction sequence differs from germline, possibly due to a read error. V usage is TRBV7-9 and J usage is TRBJ2-5; D might be TRBD1 or TRBD2, each matching 5 bases. The CDR3 totals 15 residues. Germline values: CDR1 SEHNR, CDR2 FQNEAQ (reference sequence). In nucleotides, the CDR3 is TGCGCCAGCAGCCAAGCGGAAGGGGCTCGGGAGACCCAGTACTTC. Encoded protein: CASSQAEGARETQYF.

This clonotype was picked up many times. The chain joins TRBV24-1 to TRBJ2-2; D perhaps matches TRBD1 (6 bases). The V gene's germline CDR1 is KGHDR and CDR2 SFDVKD. The CDR3 consists of 13 residues. The V end was cut by 4 bases, the J end by 5 bases, with 7 bases between. The DNA of the CDR3 is TGTGCCACCAGTGAACAGGGTACCGGGGAGCTGTTTTTT. This gives the protein CATSEQGTGELFF.

The chain couples TRBV7-6 to TRBJ2-7, with TRBD2 matching over 10 bases. Losses at the gene ends were 5 bases for V and 8 bases for J; bases not matched to a gene: 12. The germline V gene has CDR1 SGHVS and CDR2 FNYEAQ. The CDR3 contains 15 residues. CDR3 in amino acids: CASSREREGGYKQYF. The CDR3 DNA is TGTGCCAGCAGCCGTGAGCGGGAGGGTGGGTACAAGCAGTACTTC.